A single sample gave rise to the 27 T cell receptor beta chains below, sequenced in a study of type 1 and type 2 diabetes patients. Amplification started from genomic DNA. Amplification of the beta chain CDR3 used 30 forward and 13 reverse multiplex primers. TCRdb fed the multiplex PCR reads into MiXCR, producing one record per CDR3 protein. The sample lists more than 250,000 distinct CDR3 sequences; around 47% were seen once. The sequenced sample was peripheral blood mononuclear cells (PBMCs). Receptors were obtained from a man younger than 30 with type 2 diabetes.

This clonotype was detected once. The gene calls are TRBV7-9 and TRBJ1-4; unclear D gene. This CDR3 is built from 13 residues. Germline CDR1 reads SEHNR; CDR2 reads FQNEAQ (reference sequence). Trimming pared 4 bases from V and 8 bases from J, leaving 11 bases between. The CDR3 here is CASSSYRGEKLFF. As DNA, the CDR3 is TGTGCCAGCAGCTCATATCGGGGAGAAAAACTGTTTTTT.

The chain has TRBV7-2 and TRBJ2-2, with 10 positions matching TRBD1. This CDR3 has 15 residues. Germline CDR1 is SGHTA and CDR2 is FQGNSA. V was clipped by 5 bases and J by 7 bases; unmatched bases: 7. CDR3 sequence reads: CASSTPGTGVGELFF. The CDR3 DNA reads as TGTGCCAGCAGCACTCCCGGGACAGGGGTCGGGGAGCTGTTTTTT. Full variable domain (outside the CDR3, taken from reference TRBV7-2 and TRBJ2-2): GAGVSQSPSNKVTEKGKDVELRCDPISGHTALYWYRQSLGQGLEFLIYFQGNSAPDKSGLPSDRFSAERTGGSVSTLTIQRTQQEDSAVYLCASSTPGTGVGELFFGEGSRLTVL.

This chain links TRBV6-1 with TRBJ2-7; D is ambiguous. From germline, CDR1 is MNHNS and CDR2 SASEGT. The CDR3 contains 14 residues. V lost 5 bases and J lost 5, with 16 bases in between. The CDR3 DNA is TGTGCCAGCAGTTACTCGAGTATAGGAAACGAGCAGTACTTC. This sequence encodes CASSYSSIGNEQYF.

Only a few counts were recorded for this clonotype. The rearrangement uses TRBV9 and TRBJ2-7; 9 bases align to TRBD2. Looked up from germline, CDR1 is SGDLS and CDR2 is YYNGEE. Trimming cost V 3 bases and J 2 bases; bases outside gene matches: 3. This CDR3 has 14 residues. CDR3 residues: CASSGLAETYEQYF. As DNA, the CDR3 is TGTGCCAGCAGCGGACTAGCGGAAACCTACGAGCAGTACTTC.

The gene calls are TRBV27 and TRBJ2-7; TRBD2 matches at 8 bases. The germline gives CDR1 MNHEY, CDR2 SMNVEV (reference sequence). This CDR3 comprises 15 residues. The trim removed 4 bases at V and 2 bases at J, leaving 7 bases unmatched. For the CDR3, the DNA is TGTGCCAGCAGTTCCTTGACTAGCGCGGCCTACGAGCAGTACTTC. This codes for CASSSLTSAAYEQYF.

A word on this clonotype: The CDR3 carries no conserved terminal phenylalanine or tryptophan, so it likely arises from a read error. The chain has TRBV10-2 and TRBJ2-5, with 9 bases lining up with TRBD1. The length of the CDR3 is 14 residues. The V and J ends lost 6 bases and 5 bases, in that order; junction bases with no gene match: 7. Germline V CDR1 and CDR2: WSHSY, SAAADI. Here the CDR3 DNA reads TGCGCCAGCAGAGACAGGGGGGGGTTGGAGACCCAGTACTCC. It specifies CASRDRGGLETQYS.

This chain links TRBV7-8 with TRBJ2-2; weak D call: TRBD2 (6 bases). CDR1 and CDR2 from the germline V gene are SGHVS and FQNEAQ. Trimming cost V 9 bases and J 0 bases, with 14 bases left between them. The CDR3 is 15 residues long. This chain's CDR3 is CASAQVAANTGELFF. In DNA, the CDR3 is TGTGCCAGTGCCCAAGTAGCGGCGAACACCGGGGAGCTGTTTTTT.

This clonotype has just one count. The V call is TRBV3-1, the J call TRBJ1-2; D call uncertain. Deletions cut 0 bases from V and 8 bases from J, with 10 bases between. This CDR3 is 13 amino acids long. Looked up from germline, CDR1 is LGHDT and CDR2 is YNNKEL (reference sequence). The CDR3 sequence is CASSQDEGWGYTF. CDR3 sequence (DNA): TGTGCCAGCAGCCAAGACGAAGGTTGGGGCTACACCTTC.

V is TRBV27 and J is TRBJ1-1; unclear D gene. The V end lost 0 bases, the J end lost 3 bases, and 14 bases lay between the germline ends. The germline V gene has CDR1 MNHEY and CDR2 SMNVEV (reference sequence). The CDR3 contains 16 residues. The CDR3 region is CASSLSIGLDDTEAFF. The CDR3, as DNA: TGTGCCAGCAGTTTATCGATAGGGCTGGACGACACTGAAGCTTTCTTT.

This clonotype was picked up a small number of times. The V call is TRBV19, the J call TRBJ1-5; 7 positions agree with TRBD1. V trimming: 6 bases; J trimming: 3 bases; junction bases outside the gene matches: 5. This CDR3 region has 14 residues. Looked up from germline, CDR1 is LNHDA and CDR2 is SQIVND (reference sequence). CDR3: CASSGGQPNQPQHF. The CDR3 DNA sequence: TGTGCCAGTAGCGGGGGACAGCCCAATCAGCCCCAGCATTTT.

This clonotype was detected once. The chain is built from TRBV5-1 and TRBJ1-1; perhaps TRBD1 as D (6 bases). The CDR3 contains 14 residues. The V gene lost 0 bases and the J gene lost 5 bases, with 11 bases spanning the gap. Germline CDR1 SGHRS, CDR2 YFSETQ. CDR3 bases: TGCGCCAGCAGCTTGGGGGGGCTGGAGACTGAAGCTTTCTTT. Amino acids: CASSLGGLETEAFF.

This CDR3 reads CASQRGGNNEQFF. The CDR3 DNA reads as TGCGCCAGCCAAAGGGGAGGTAACAATGAGCAGTTCTTC. The rearrangement links TRBV5-1 to TRBJ2-1, with D tentatively TRBD2 (6 bases). The CDR3 spans 13 residues. The V gene lost 7 bases and the J gene lost 5 bases, with 13 bases spanning the gap. Germline V gene sequence: CDR1 SGHRS, CDR2 YFSETQ.

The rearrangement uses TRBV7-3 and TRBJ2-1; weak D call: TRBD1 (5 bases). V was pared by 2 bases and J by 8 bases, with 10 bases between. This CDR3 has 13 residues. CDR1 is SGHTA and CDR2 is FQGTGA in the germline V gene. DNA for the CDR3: TGTGCCAGCAGCTTAGGCTCAGGGTATGAGCAGTTCTTC. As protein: CASSLGSGYEQFF. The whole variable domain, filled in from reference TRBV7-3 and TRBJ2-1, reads GAGVSQTPSNKVTEKGKYVELRCDPISGHTALYWYRQSLGQGPEFLIYFQGTGAADDSGLPNDRFFAVRPEGSVSTLKIQRTERGDSAVYLCASSLGSGYEQFFGPGTRLTVL.

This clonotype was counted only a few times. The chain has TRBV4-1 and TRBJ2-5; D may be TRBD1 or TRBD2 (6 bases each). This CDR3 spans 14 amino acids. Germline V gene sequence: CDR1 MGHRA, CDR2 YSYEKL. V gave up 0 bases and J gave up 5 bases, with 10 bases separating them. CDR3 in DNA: TGCGCCAGCAGCCAAGAAGGGGGGAGGGAGACCCAGTACTTC. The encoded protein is CASSQEGGRETQYF.

CDR3 protein: CASSFVTNQPQHF. The DNA for the CDR3 is TGTGCCAGCAGTTTTGTCACCAATCAGCCCCAGCATTTT. The rearrangement joins TRBV28 to TRBJ1-5; D gene unclear. Germline V lookup: CDR1 MDHEN, CDR2 SYDVKM. The CDR3 covers 13 residues. V was clipped by 3 bases and J by 3 bases, with 6 bases between them.

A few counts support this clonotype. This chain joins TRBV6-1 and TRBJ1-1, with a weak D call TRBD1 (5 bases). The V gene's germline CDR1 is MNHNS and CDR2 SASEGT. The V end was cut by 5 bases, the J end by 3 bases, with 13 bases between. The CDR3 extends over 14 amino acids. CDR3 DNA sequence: TGTGCCAGCAGTTACCGGGACGCAGACACTGAAGCTTTCTTT. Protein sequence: CASSYRDADTEAFF.

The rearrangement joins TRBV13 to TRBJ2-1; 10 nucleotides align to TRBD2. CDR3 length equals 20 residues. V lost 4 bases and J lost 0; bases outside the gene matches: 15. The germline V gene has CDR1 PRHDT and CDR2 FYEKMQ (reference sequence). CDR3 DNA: TGTGCCAGCAGCTCCGCCTCCTTAGCGGGGGGACTGAGCTCCTACAATGAGCAGTTCTTC. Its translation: CASSSASLAGGLSSYNEQFF.

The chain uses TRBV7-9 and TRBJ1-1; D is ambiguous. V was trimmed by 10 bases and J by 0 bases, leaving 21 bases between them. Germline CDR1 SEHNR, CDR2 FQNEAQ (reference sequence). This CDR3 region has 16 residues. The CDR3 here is CAISVGGAYMNTEAFF. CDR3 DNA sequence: TGTGCCATCAGTGTAGGAGGTGCCTACATGAACACTGAAGCTTTCTTT.

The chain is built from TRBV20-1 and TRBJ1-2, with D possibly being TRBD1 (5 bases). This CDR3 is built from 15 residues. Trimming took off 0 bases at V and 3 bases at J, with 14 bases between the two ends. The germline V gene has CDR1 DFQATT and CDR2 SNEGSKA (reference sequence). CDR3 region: CSARDGGRDHYGYTF. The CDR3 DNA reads TGCAGTGCTAGAGATGGAGGCAGGGACCACTATGGCTACACCTTC.

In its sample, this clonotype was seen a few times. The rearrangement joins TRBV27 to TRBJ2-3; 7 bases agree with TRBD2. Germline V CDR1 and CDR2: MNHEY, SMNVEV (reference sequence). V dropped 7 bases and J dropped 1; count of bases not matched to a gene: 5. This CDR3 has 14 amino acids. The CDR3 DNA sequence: TGTGCCAGCATCGGACTAGACGGCACAGATACGCAGTATTTT. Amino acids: CASIGLDGTDTQYF.

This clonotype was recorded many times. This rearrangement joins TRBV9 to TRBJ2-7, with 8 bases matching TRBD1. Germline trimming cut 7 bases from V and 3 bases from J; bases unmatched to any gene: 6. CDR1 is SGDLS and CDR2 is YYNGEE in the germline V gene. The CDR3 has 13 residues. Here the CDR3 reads CASGPGTGYEQYF. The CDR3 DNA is TGTGCCAGCGGTCCTGGGACAGGCTACGAGCAGTACTTC.

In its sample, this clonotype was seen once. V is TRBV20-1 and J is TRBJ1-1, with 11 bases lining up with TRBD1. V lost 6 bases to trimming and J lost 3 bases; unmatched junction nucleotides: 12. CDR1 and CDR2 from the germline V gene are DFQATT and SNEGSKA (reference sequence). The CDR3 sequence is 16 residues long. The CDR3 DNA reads TGCAGTGCCGTGTTGGGGGACAGGGGGAGCTACACTGAAGCTTTCTTT. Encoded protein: CSAVLGDRGSYTEAFF.

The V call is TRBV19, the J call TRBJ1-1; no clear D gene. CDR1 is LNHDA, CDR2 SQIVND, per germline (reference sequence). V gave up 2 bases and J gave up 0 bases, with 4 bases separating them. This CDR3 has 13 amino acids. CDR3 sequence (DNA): TGTGCCAGTAGTATACAGGTGAACACTGAAGCTTTCTTT. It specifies CASSIQVNTEAFF. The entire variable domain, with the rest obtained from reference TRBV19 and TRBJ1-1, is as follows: DGGITQSPKYLFRKEGQNVTLSCEQNLNHDAMYWYRQDPGQGLRLIYYSQIVNDFQKGDIAEGYSVSREKKESFPLTVTSAQKNPTAFYLCASSIQVNTEAFFGQGTRLTVV.

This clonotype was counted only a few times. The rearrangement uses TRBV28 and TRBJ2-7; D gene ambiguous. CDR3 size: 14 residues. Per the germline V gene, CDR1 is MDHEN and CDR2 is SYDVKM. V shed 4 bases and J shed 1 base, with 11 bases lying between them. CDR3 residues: CASSYPVSSYEQYF. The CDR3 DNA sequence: TGTGCCAGCAGTTATCCGGTATCATCCTACGAGCAGTACTTC.

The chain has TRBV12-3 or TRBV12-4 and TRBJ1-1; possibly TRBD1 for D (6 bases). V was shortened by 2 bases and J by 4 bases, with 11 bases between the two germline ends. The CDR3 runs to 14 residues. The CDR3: CASSLFLQGTEAFF. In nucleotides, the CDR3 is TGTGCCAGCAGTTTATTTCTACAGGGCACTGAAGCTTTCTTT.

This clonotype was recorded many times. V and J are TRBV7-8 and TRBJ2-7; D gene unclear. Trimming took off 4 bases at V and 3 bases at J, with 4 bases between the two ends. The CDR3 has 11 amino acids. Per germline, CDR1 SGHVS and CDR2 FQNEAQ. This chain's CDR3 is CASSSRYEQYF. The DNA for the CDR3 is TGTGCCAGCAGCTCCCGCTACGAGCAGTACTTC. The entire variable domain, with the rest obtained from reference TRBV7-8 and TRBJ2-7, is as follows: GAGVSQSPRYKVAKRGQDVALRCDPISGHVSLFWYQQALGQGPEFLTYFQNEAQLDKSGLPSDRFFAERPEGSVSTLKIQRTQQEDSAVYLCASSSRYEQYFGPGTRLTVT.

The CDR3 protein is CASSPDFVASYEQYF. The CDR3 DNA reads TGTGCCAGCAGCCCAGACTTCGTAGCCTCCTACGAGCAGTACTTC. J is TRBJ2-7 and V is TRBV14; D is unclear. CDR1 and CDR2 (germline): SGHDN, FVKESK. The CDR3 sequence is 15 residues long. Trimming pared 4 bases from V and 0 bases from J, leaving 13 bases between.